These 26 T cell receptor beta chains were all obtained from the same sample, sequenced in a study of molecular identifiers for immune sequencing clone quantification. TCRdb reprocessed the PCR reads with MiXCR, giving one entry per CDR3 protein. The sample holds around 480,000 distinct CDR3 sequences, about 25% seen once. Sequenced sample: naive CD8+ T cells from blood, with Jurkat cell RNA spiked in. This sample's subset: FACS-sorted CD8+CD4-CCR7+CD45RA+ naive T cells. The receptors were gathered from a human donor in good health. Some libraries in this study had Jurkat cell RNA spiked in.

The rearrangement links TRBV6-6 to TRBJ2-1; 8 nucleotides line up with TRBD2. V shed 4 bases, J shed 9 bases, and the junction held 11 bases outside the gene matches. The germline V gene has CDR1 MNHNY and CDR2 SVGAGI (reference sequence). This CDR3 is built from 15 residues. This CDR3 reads CASSSPGTSFFEQFF. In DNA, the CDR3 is TGTGCCAGCAGTTCCCCCGGGACTAGTTTCTTTGAGCAGTTCTTC.

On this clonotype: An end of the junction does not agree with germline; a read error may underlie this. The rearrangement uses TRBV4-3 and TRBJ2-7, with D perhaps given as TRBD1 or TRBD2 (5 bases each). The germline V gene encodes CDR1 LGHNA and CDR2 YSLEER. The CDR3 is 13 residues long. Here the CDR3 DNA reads TGCGCCAGCAGCCAAGTTGAGGGGTACGAGCGGTACTTC. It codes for CASSQVEGYERYF.

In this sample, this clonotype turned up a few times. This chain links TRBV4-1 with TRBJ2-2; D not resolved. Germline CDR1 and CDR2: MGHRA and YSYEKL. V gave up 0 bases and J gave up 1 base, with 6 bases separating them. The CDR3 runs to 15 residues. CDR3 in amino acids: CASSQDQLNTGELFF. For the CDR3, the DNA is TGCGCCAGCAGCCAAGATCAACTGAACACCGGGGAGCTGTTTTTT.

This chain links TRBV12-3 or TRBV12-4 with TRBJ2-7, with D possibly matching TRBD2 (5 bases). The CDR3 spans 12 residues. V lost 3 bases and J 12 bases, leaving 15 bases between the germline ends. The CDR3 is CASSFSLAGLYF. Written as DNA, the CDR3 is TGTGCCAGCAGTTTTTCGCTAGCTGGTTTGTACTTC.

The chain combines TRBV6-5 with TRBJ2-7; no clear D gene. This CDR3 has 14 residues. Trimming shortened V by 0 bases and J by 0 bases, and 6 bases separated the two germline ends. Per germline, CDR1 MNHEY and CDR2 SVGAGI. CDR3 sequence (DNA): TGTGCCAGCAGTTACTCGGTGGGCTCCTACGAGCAGTACTTC. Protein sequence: CASSYSVGSYEQYF.

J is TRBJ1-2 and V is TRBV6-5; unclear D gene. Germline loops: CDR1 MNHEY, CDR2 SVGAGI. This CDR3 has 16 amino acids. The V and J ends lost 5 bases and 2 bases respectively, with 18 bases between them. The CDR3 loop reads CASSTIRYNYNYGYTF. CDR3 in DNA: TGTGCCAGCAGTACTATCCGGTACAACTACAACTATGGCTACACCTTC.

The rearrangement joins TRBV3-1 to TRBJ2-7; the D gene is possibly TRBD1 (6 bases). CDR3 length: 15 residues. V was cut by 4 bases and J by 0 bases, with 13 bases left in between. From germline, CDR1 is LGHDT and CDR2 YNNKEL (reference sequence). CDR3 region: CASSPGLGGSYEQYF. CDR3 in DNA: TGTGCCAGCAGCCCTGGGTTAGGGGGCTCCTACGAGCAGTACTTC.

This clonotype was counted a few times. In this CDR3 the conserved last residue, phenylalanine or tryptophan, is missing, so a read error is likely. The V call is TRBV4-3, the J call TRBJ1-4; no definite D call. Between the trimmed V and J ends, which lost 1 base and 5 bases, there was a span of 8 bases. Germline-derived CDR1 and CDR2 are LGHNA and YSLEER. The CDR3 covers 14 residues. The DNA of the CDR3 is TGCGCCAGCAGCCAAGTGCCGGAGAATGAAAAACTGTTTCTT. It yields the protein CASSQVPENEKLFL.

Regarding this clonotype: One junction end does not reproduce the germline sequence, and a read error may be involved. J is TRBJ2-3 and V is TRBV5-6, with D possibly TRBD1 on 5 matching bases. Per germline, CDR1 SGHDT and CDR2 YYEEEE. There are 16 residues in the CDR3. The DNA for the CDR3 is TGTGCCCGCAGCCCGATCCGGCCAGGGCTTCAAGATACGCAGTATTTT. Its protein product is CARSPIRPGLQDTQYF.

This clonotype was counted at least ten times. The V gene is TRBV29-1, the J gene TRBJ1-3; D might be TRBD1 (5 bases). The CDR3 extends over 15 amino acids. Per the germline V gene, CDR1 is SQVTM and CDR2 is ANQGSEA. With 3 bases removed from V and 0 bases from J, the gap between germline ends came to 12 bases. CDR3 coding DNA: TGCAGCGTTGAGCGCGGGACCCTCTCTGGAAACACCATATATTTT. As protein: CSVERGTLSGNTIYF.

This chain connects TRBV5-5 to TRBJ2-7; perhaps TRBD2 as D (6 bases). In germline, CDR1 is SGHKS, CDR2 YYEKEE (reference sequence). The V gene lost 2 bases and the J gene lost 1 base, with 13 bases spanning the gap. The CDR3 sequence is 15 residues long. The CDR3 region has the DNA TGTGCCAGCAGCTTAAGTATTGCGGGGTCCTACGAGCAGTACTTC. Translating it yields CASSLSIAGSYEQYF.

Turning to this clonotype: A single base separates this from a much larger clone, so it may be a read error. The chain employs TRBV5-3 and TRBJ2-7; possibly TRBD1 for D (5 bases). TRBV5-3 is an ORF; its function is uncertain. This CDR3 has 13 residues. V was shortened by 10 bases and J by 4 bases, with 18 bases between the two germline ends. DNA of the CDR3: TGTGCCTGCAGCCAGGGCCTCACATACGAGCAGTACTTC. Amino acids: CACSQGLTYEQYF.

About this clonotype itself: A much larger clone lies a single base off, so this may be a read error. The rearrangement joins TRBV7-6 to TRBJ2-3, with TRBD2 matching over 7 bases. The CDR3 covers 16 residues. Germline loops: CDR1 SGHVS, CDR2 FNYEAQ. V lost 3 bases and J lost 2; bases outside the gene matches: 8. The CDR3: CASSFSGGDLTDTQYF. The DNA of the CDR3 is TGTGCCAGCAGCTTCTCTGGGGGGGATCTCACAGATACGCAGTATTTT.

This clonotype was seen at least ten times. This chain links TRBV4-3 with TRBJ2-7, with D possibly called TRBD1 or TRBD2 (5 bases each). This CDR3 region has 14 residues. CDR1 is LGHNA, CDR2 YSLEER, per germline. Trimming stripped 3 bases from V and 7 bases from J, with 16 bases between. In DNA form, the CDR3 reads TGCGCCAGCAGCCACGGGGTAGGGGCGGCTGAGCAGTACTTC. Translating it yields CASSHGVGAAEQYF.

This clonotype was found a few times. The CDR3 protein is CASSQGTRLQETQYF. DNA for the CDR3: TGTGCCAGCAGCCAGGGGACTAGACTCCAAGAGACCCAGTACTTC. The gene calls are TRBV3-1 and TRBJ2-5; 8 positions agree with TRBD2. Germline V gene lookup returns CDR1 LGHDT and CDR2 YNNKEL (reference sequence). The J segment lost 1 base and the V segment lost 3 bases, leaving 4 bases of the junction unmatched. The CDR3 contains 15 residues.

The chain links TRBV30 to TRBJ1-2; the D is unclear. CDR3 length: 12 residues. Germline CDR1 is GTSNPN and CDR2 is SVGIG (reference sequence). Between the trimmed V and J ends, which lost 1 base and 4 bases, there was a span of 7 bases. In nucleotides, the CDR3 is TGTGCCTGGAGTGGAGATTTCTATGGCTACACCTTC. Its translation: CAWSGDFYGYTF.

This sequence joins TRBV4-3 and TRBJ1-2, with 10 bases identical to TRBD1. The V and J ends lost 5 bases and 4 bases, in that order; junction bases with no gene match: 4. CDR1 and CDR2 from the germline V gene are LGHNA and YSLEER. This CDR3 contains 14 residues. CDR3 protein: CASSTTGGIYGYTF. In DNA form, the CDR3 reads TGCGCCAGCAGCACGACAGGGGGCATCTATGGCTACACCTTC.

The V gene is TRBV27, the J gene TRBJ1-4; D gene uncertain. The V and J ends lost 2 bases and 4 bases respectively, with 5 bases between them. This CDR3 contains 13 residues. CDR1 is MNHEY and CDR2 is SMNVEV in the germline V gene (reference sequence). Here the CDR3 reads CASSLQVNEKLFF. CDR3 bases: TGTGCCAGCAGTTTACAGGTTAATGAAAAACTGTTTTTT.

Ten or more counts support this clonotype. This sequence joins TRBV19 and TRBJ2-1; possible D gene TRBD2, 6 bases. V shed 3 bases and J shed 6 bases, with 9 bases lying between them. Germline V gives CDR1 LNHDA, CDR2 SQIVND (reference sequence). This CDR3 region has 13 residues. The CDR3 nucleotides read TGTGCCAGTAGTATCGACGGGGGCAATGAGCAGTTCTTC. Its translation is CASSIDGGNEQFF.

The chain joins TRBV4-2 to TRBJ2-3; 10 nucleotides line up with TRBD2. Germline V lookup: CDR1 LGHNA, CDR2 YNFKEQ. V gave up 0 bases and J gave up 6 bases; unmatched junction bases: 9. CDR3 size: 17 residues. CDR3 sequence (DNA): TGTGCCAGCAGCCAAGATGGGTCTAGCGGGAGAGAGGATACGCAGTATTTT. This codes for CASSQDGSSGREDTQYF.

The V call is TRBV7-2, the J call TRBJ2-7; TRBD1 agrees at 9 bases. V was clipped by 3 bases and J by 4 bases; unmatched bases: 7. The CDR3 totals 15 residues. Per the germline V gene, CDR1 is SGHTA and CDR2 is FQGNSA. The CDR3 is CASSFGDRVFYEQYF. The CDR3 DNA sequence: TGTGCCAGCAGCTTCGGGGACAGGGTCTTTTACGAGCAGTACTTC.

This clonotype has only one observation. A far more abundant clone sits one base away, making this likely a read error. The CDR3 loop is CASSLTVYTEAFF. CDR3 DNA sequence: TGTGCCAGCAGCTTGACAGTGTACACTGAAGCTTTCTTT. V usage is TRBV5-6 and J usage is TRBJ1-1; D is unclear. The CDR3 has 13 residues. The V gene lost 1 base and the J gene lost 3 bases, with 7 bases spanning the gap. CDR1 and CDR2 from the germline V gene are SGHDT and YYEEEE.

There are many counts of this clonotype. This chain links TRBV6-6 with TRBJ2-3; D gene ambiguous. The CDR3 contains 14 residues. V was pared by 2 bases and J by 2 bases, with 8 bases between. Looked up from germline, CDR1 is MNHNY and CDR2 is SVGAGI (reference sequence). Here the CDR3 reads CASSYRIVTDTQYF. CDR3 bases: TGTGCCAGCAGTTACCGTATCGTCACAGATACGCAGTATTTT.

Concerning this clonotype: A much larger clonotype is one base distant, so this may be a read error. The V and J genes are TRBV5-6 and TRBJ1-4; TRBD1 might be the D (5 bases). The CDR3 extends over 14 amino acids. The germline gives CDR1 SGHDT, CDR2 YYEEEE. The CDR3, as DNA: TGTGCCAGCAGCATGGGACCGAGCCAGGAAAAACTGCTTTTT. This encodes CASSMGPSQEKLLF.

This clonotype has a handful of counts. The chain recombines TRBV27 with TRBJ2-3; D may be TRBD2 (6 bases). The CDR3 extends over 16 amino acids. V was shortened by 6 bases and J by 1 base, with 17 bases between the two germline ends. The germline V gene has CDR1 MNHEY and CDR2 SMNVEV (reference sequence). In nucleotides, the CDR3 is TGTGCCAGCAGCCCCCCTAGACTAGTCGGCACAGATACGCAGTATTTT. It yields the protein CASSPPRLVGTDTQYF.

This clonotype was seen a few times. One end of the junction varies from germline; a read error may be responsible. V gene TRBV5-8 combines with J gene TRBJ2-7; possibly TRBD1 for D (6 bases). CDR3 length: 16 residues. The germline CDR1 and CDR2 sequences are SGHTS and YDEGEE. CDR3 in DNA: TGTGCCAGCAGCGGTCCTTGGGGGCCAGTCTCCCACGAGCAGTACTTC. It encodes CASSGPWGPVSHEQYF.